This paragraph reports one T cell receptor (beta chain). Its antigen is unknown. Base qualities are missing; no much larger clone stands one base away. Peripheral blood CD8+ and CD4+ T cells from healthy donors, Susac syndrome patients and multiple sclerosis patients were profiled using high-throughput TCR beta sequencing. The Susac syndrome patients fulfilled recently defined diagnostic criteria for either definite or probable disease. CD8+ TEMRA cells were enriched by FACS, while bulk CD8+ and CD4+ T cells were purified by magnetic negative isolation. Blood was collected in EDTA tubes and processed within 24 hours, with PBMCs isolated through density gradient centrifugation. PBMCs intended for TCR sequencing were cryopreserved in liquid nitrogen and were subsequently thawed in a 37 degrees C water bath. Purity of sorted or isolated CD4+, CD8+ and CD8+ TEMRA cells was at least 90%. RNA was extracted using the RNeasy kit, and about 0.5 to 1 microgram was reverse transcribed with random hexamers. The immunoSEQ multiplex PCR assay, which covers 54 Vbeta and 13 Jbeta segments, was used to amplify TCR beta CDR3 regions. PCR amplification bias was corrected by using a synthetic template baseline for primer optimization and computational correction. For the original study's pipeline: Reads were assigned to V, D and J genes according to IMGT and analyzed in immunoSEQ Analyzer, with only productive sequences retained. Clonality was computed as one minus Shannon entropy normalized by log2 of the number of productive unique sequences. For each patient and control, public and private clones were evaluated among the 100 most prevalent clones. Susac-specific clones were defined as absent from healthy and MS cohorts, about 1,000 published viral clones and other ImmuneACCESS disease sequences. TCRdb handled the public reads itself, with Q25 trimming in fastp and clone calling in MiXCR, and kept productive beta chains. Duplicate CDR3 protein sequences are folded into a single record with the most common DNA and genes. Clone size and V and J calls follow TCRdb, not the original study. Here the sample has about 210,000 distinct CDR3 sequences; about 95% occur a single time. About 0.14% of the sample is in the top ten clones.

This entry belongs to a study of CD8 T cells in Susac syndrome (dated by TCRdb to between 2019 and 2020). A note on the overall study: Of the Susac syndrome patients who were sequenced, roughly 6 had clinically active disease and 8 or 9 were in clinical remission. Whether CD8+ T cell activation and differentiation in Susac syndrome was antigen driven was tested using repertoire sequencing. At blood withdrawal, Susac syndrome patients were either therapy-naive, taking corticosteroids (in some cases with IVIg as well), or taking IVIg alone.

For CDR1 and CDR2, the germline V gene lists KGHSH and LQKENI. The trim is 2 bases for V and 9 bases for J, with a gap of 17 bases between the germline ends. Inclusive of the bounding cysteine and phenylalanine, the CDR3 is 16 residues long. The DNA shown is the 48-base CDR3, in frame from base 1. What the work shows at the level of the full study, not this receptor alone: The CD4+ T cell repertoire of patients with Susac syndrome showed no detectable clonal expansion. The number of individuals in the TCR sequencing and HLA analysis was acknowledged as relatively small.

The TCR was taken from a human donor with Susac syndrome. Source material: CD4+ T cells from PBMCs. The sequence links TRBV18 to TRBJ1-6; perhaps TRBD1 is the D gene, with 5 bases matching. CDR3 region: CASSPTRGPLGSPLHF. The bases read TGTGCCAGCTCACCAACGAGGGGCCCACTAGGTTCACCCCTCCACTTT.